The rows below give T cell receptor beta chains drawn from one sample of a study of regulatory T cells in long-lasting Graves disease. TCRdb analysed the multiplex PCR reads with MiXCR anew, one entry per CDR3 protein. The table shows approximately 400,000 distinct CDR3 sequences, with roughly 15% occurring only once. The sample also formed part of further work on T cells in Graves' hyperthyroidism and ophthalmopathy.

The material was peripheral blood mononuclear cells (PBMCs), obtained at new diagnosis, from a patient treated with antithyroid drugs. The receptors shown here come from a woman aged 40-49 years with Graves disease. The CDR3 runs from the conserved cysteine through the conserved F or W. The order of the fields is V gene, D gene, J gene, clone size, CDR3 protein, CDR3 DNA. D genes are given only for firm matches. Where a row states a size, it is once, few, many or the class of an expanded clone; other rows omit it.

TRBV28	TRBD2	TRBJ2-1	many	CASSLGLAGEGGYNEQFF	TGTGCCAGCAGCCTGGGACTAGCGGGAGAGGGGGGCTACAATGAGCAGTTCTTC
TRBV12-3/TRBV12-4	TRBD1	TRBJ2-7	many	CASSKDRSGKQYF	TGTGCCAGCAGTAAGGACAGGTCTGGAAAGCAGTACTTC
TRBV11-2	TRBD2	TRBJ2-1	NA	CASSLTGLAGIEDEQFF	TGTGCCAGCAGCTTAACGGGACTAGCGGGAATAGAGGATGAGCAGTTCTTC
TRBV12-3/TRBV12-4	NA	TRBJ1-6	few	CASRSQPGSPLHF	TGTGCCAGCAGGAGCCAGCCTGGTTCACCCCTCCACTTT
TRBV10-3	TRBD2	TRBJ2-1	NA	CAISDQMILSGIHNEQFF	TGTGCCATCAGTGACCAAATGATACTTAGCGGGATCCACAATGAGCAGTTCTTC
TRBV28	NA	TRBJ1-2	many	CASSFGDSRVRGYTF	TGTGCCAGCAGTTTTGGAGATTCGCGTGTCAGAGGCTACACCTTC
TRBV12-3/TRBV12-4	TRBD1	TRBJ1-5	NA	CASSPGTGQPPEGPQHF	TGTGCCAGCAGTCCCGGGACGGGACAGCCACCCGAAGGGCCCCAGCATTTT
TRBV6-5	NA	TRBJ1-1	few	CASSYGAGDGTEAFF	TGTGCCAGCAGTTACGGGGCAGGGGATGGCACTGAAGCTTTCTTT
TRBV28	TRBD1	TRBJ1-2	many	CASSWDSGGYTF	TGTGCCAGCAGCTGGGACAGCGGGGGCTACACCTTC
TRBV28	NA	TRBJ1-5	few	CASGLLQSNQPQHF	TGTGCCAGCGGTTTATTACAGAGCAATCAGCCCCAGCATTTT
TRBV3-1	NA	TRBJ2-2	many	CASRSKGGLTGTGELFF	TGTGCCAGCAGGTCGAAGGGCGGGCTGACAGGCACCGGGGAGCTGTTTTTT
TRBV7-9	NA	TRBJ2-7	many	CASSSDFGTYEQYF	TGTGCCAGCAGCTCGGACTTCGGGACCTACGAGCAGTACTTC
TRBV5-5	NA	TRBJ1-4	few	CASSSGGVTNEKLFF	TGTGCCAGCAGCTCGGGAGGGGTAACTAATGAAAAACTGTTTTTT
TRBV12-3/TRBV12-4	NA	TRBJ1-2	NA	CASVVSFGPYGYTF	TGTGCCAGCGTCGTTAGCTTTGGGCCCTATGGCTACACCTTC
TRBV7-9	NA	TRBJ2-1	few	CASSSPAANEQFF	TGTGCCAGCAGCTCCCCTGCGGCAAATGAGCAGTTCTTC
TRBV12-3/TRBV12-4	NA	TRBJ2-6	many	CASSSRRSGANVLTF	TGTGCCAGCAGTTCCCGGCGGTCTGGGGCCAACGTCCTGACTTTC
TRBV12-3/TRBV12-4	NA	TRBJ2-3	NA	CASSATGTQYF	TGTGCCAGCAGCGCTACGGGTACGCAGTATTTT
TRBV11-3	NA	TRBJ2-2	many	CASSIRTNTGELFF	TGTGCCAGCAGTATACGCACCAACACCGGGGAGCTGTTTTTT
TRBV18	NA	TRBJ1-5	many	CASSPTENSNQPQHF	TGTGCCAGCTCACCAACAGAGAATAGCAATCAGCCCCAGCATTTT
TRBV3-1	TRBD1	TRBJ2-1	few	CASSQGGQAGGEQFF	TGTGCCAGCAGCCAAGGGGGACAGGCCGGGGGTGAGCAGTTCTTC
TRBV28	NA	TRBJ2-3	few	CASSLGGTRGMDTQYF	TGTGCCAGCAGTTTAGGCGGGACAAGGGGTATGGATACGCAGTATTTT
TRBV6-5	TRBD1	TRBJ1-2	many	CASSYRGQGDYGYTF	TGTGCCAGCAGTTATCGAGGACAGGGTGACTATGGCTACACCTTC
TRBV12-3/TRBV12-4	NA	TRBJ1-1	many	CASSLVFGFTEAFF	TGTGCCAGCAGTCTTGTGTTCGGTTTCACTGAAGCTTTCTTT
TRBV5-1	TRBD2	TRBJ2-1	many	CASTPSAASGDYEQFF	TGCGCCAGCACCCCCTCCGCGGCTAGCGGGGACTATGAGCAGTTCTTC
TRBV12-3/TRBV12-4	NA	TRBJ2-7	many	CASGGPGSEQYF	TGTGCCAGCGGGGGGCCGGGGAGCGAGCAGTACTTC
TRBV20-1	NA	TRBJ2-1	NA	CSARISDNEQFF	TGCAGTGCTAGAATAAGCGACAATGAGCAGTTCTTC
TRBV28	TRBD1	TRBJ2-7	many	CASRKAGGQRVYEQYF	TGTGCCAGCAGGAAAGCAGGGGGCCAGAGGGTCTACGAGCAGTACTTC
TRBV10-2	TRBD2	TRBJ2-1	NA	CASSEGLAGPNEQFF	TGCGCCAGCAGTGAAGGACTAGCGGGACCCAATGAGCAGTTCTTC
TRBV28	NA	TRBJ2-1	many	CASSTQGPFDEQFF	TGTGCCAGCAGCACCCAGGGACCCTTCGATGAGCAGTTCTTC
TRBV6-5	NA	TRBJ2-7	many	CASSYSGYPAGSSYEQYF	TGTGCCAGCAGTTACTCCGGTTATCCGGCGGGGAGCTCCTACGAGCAGTACTTC
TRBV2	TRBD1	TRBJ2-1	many	CASRRTGNFDEQFF	TGTGCCAGCAGGAGGACAGGGAATTTCGATGAGCAGTTCTTC
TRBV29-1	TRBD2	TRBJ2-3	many	CSVEIISGTADTQYF	TGCAGCGTAGAAATAATTAGCGGGACCGCAGATACGCAGTATTTT
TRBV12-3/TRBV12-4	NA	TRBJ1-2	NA	CASSLAGGFYGYTF	TGTGCCAGCAGTTTAGCGGGGGGCTTTTATGGCTACACCTTC
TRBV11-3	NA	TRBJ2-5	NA	CASSLGGTLRETQYF	TGTGCCAGCAGCTTAGGGGGGACCCTGAGGGAGACCCAGTACTTC
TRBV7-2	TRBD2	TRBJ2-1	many	CASNLLPGLAGGEQFF	TGTGCCAGCAACCTCCTCCCGGGACTAGCGGGAGGGGAGCAGTTCTTC
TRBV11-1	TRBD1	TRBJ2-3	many	CASSPLDRVEDTQYF	TGTGCCAGCAGCCCCCTCGACAGGGTGGAAGATACGCAGTATTTT
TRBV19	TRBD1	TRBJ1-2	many	CASSTQGTNDYGYTF	TGTGCCAGTAGTACACAGGGGACCAATGACTATGGCTACACCTTC
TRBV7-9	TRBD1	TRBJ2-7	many	CASSLVAGQGGYEQYF	TGTGCCAGCAGCTTAGTGGCGGGACAGGGCGGCTACGAGCAGTACTTC
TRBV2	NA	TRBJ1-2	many	CASSLQPYGYTF	TGTGCCAGCAGTCTGCAGCCCTATGGCTACACCTTC
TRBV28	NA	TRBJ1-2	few	CASSRDYGYTF	TGTGCCAGCAGCAGGGACTATGGCTACACCTTC
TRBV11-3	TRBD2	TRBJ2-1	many	CASTPTSGSSYEQFF	TGTGCCAGCACCCCTACTAGCGGGAGTAGTTATGAGCAGTTCTTC
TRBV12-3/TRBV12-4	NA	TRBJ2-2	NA	CASSFRRDTGELFF	TGTGCCAGCAGTTTCAGGAGGGACACCGGGGAGCTGTTTTTT
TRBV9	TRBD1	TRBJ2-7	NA	CASSTGQGNYEQYF	TGTGCCAGCAGCACCGGACAGGGAAATTACGAGCAGTACTTC
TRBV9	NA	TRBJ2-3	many	CASSVREFGPTDTQYF	TGTGCCAGCAGCGTGCGCGAGTTCGGGCCCACAGATACGCAGTATTTT
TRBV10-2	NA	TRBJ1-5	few	CASSEWQGGQPQHF	TGCGCCAGCAGTGAGTGGCAGGGAGGTCAGCCCCAGCATTTT
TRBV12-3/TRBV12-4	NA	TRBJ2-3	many	CASSREGTQYF	TGTGCCAGCAGTCGAGAGGGTACGCAGTATTTT
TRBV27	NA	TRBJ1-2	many	CASSLVGGTGPTNYGYTF	TGTGCCAGCAGTCTAGTGGGGGGTACAGGGCCCACTAACTATGGCTACACCTTC
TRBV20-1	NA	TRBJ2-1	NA	CSAILPGQLYQYNEQFF	TGCAGTGCCATTCTACCCGGACAGCTCTACCAATACAATGAGCAGTTCTTC
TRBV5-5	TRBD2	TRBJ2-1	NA	CASSSRLAAYNEQFF	TGTGCCAGCAGCTCACGACTAGCGGCCTACAATGAGCAGTTCTTC
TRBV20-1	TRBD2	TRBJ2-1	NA	CSARRLAGGYESNEHFF	TGCAGTGCTAGACGACTAGCGGGAGGATATGAATCCAATGAGCACTTCTTC
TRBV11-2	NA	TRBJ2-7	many	CASSLDYVGAGYEQYF	TGTGCCAGCAGCTTAGATTATGTGGGAGCTGGCTACGAGCAGTACTTC
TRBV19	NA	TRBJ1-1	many	CASSDSSNTEAFF	TGTGCCAGCTCGGACAGTTCTAACACTGAAGCTTTCTTT
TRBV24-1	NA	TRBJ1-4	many	CATSDHRMGEKLFF	TGTGCCACCAGTGATCACAGGATGGGTGAAAAACTGTTTTTT
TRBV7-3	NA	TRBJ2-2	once	CASSSPQAALNTGELFF	TGTGCCAGCAGCTCACCCCAGGCTGCACTCAACACCGGGGAGCTGTTTTTT
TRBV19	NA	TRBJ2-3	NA	CASSPYGSDTQYF	TGTGCCAGTAGTCCCTATGGCTCAGATACGCAGTATTTT
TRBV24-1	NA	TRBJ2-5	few	CATSDDRSPYMETQYF	TGTGCCACCAGTGACGACCGCTCCCCGTATATGGAGACCCAGTACTTC
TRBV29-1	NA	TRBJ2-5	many	CSGGGGWGATLTQETQYF	TGCAGCGGTGGGGGAGGTTGGGGCGCCACACTGACGCAAGAGACCCAGTACTTC